This T cell receptor (beta chain) derives from a study of blood T cell repertoires in COVID-19 (TCRdb year 2020). Looking at the study overall: Samples from collaborators originated in the United States, Italy and Spain and spanned both the acute and convalescent phases of COVID-19. The prospective study material was composed of cDNA or gDNA derived from T cells, B-cell-depleted T cells, or PBMCs. Subjects who had been exposed to COVID-19, were actively infected with it, or had recovered from it provided the deeply sampled blood TCRbeta repertoires that made up the dataset. A freely available public database, intended as a resource for researchers studying the immune response to SARS-CoV-2, is where the repertoires were released. The samples were drawn from two sources: the first 160 participants of the ongoing ImmuneRACE study, and 1,000 to 1,500 subjects contributed by 6 global collaborators. Nearly every sample came with metadata listing a de-identified subject ID, COVID-19 status, age in years and sex. HLA class I and class II types, where available, came from metadata supplied by the sample provider rather than from assay-based typing.

Broader findings and caveats from the paper: Clinical and demographic metadata were provided uncurated, with the amount varying by source and participant.

Reading the germline V gene (reference sequence) gives CDR1 SEHNR and CDR2 FQNEAQ. Its CDR3 holds 11 amino acids, cysteine through phenylalanine. Here the CDR3 DNA is all that survives: 33 bases in frame from base 1. V gives up 2 bases and J gives up 10 bases, and the segment between their germline ends measures 8 bases. As for this clone: Its antigen is currently not known. It has no much larger one-base neighbor in the sample; base qualities were not kept.

Whole blood was collected in K2EDTA tubes by collaborating institutions according to the institutions' own protocols. Collaborator samples were shipped for TCRbeta analysis as frozen whole blood, isolated PBMCs, or DNA extracted from either sample type. The immunoSEQ Assay, a bias-controlled multiplex PCR, was used to amplify TCRbeta CDR3 regions from genomic DNA. Regarding the original processing steps: The number of nucleated cells in each sample was estimated from the amplification of reference gene primers within the assay. To quantify the absolute abundance of each unique TCRbeta CDR3 rearrangement, sequence reads were collapsed and filtered. For each sample, productive Simpson clonality was calculated as the square root of Simpson's diversity index across productive rearrangements. The table comes from immuneACCESS by way of TCRdb, which keeps in-frame sequences with V and J called. Part of the clones is missing from these tables; in studies checked, under half for an unresolved V gene and the rest for unknown reasons. V, J and clone size are taken as reported in that table, and D and trimming were inferred from the DNA itself. The sample table lists around 66,000 clones, around 77% of them with a count of one. More than 9.5% of the sample belongs to the ten largest clones.

The sequence was collected from a human donor in a cohort sampled during active COVID-19. The rearrangement combines TRBV7-9 with TRBJ2-5; there is no confident call for the D gene. The specimen was peripheral blood. CDR3 region: CASSLSADQYF. The sequenced DNA is TGTGCCAGCAGCTTATCTGCAGACCAGTACTTC.